The 10 T cell receptor beta chains below all came from one sample that was sequenced in a study of blood T cell repertoires in COVID-19. The assay was immunoSEQ multiplex PCR, and TCRdb's table has in-frame clones only and misses some. Among 100,000 or so clones listed, 80% to 95% were seen once. Sequencing input: peripheral blood. Receptors were obtained from a man in his 70s with acute or convalescent COVID-19.

This rearrangement joins TRBV3-1 (or the pseudogene TRBV3-2) to TRBJ1-2, with D possibly being TRBD1 (6 bases). With 0 bases removed from V and 8 bases from J, the gap between germline ends came to 13 bases. Germline loops: CDR1 LGHDT, CDR2 YNNKEL (reference sequence). The CDR3 loop spans 14 amino acids. CDR3 nucleotides: TGTGCCAGCAGCCAAGATCGGGTCAGGGGAGGCTACACCTTC. Residues: CASSQDRVRGGYTF.

V usage is TRBV7-9 and J usage is TRBJ1-1; 8 bases are shared with TRBD1. Trimming cost V 5 bases and J 4 bases; bases outside gene matches: 9. This CDR3 has 15 amino acids. Per germline, CDR1 SEHNR and CDR2 FQNEAQ (reference sequence). Written as DNA, the CDR3 is TGTGCCAGCAGCCGGGACAGGCGGAGAGGCACTGAAGCTTTCTTT. It encodes CASSRDRRRGTEAFF.

This chain uses TRBV6-5 with TRBJ1-3; a weak D match, TRBD1 (6 bases). This CDR3 is built from 15 residues. V was pared by 2 bases and J by 2 bases, with 10 bases between. CDR1 is MNHEY and CDR2 is SVGAGI in the germline V gene. The CDR3 is CASSYRGGAGNTIYF. Written as DNA, the CDR3 is TGTGCCAGCAGTTACCGAGGGGGAGCTGGAAACACCATATATTTT.

The chain joins TRBV24-1 to TRBJ2-1; D ambiguous. V lost 3 bases to trimming and J lost 7 bases, with 12 bases between them. The CDR3 covers 14 residues. The V gene's germline CDR1 is KGHDR and CDR2 SFDVKD. The CDR3 sequence: CATSDGGVRNEQFF. In DNA form, the CDR3 reads TGTGCCACCAGTGATGGCGGCGTAAGGAATGAGCAGTTCTTC.

V is TRBV5-6 and J is TRBJ2-7; 7 nucleotides align to TRBD2. Germline values: CDR1 SGHDT, CDR2 YYEEEE. The trim removed 1 base at V and 3 bases at J, leaving 1 base unmatched. The CDR3 spans 13 residues. CDR3 residues: CASSLSGGYEQYF. The CDR3, as DNA: TGTGCCAGCAGCTTGTCGGGGGGCTACGAGCAGTACTTC.

This clone was counted a single time. The J gene is TRBJ1-3, the V gene TRBV28, with unresolved D. Germline assignment: CDR1 MDHEN and CDR2 SYDVKM. This CDR3 is built from 11 residues. V was cut by 8 bases and J by 3 bases, with 5 bases left in between. The CDR3 loop reads CASRDGNTIYF. The CDR3 region has the DNA TGTGCCAGCCGGGATGGAAACACCATATATTTT.

The genes are TRBV7-9 and TRBJ1-6, with TRBD1 matching over 8 bases. The CDR3 totals 16 residues. Trimming cost V 1 base and J 9 bases; bases outside gene matches: 8. From germline, CDR1 is SEHNR and CDR2 FQNEAQ (reference sequence). The CDR3 nucleotides are TGTGCCAGCAGCTTAGGGGCAGGGGGCGTCCCTTCACCCCTCCACTTT. Translation: CASSLGAGGVPSPLHF.

This chain uses TRBV27 with TRBJ1-1; D possibly corresponds to TRBD1 (5 bases). With 3 bases removed from V and 4 bases from J, the gap between germline ends came to 9 bases. Germline V gene lookup returns CDR1 MNHEY and CDR2 SMNVEV (reference sequence). This CDR3 contains 13 residues. CDR3 nucleotide sequence: TGTGCCAGCAGTTTCAGGGAGGTCACTGAAGCTTTCTTT. It translates to CASSFREVTEAFF.

The chain combines TRBV7-9 with TRBJ1-2; TRBD1 matches 7 bases. CDR3 size: 14 residues. Germline-derived CDR1 and CDR2 are SEHNR and FQNEAQ (reference sequence). J was trimmed by 1 base and V by 5 bases; bases with no gene match: 4. The CDR3 DNA reads TGTGCCAGCAGCACGACAGGGATTAACTATGGCTACACCTTC. Encoded protein: CASSTTGINYGYTF.

This chain uses TRBV11-1 with TRBJ2-1; 8 nucleotides line up with TRBD1. Per the germline V gene, CDR1 is SGHAT and CDR2 is FQDESV (reference sequence). The CDR3 totals 16 residues. Losses at the gene ends were 4 bases for V and 12 bases for J; bases not matched to a gene: 17. The CDR3 region is CASSSKDRVGLQGQFF. The CDR3 coding sequence is TGTGCCAGCAGCTCGAAGGACAGGGTTGGCCTACAAGGGCAGTTCTTC.